Below, 10 T cell receptor beta chains from the same sample are listed, as sequenced in a study of long-term antiretroviral therapy in people with HIV. Assay version v3.0 of immunoSEQ was used, and it was run at survey level. The assay was immunoSEQ multiplex PCR, and TCRdb's table has in-frame clones only and misses some. The profile shows 35,000 to 45,000 clones, roughly 85% of them singletons. The sequences come from unsorted PBMCs, collected 2.2 years after starting antiretroviral therapy. The receptors originated from a man between 18 and 35 years old with HIV.

This clone has a single count. The gene calls are TRBV7-9 and TRBJ2-5; 9 bases match TRBD1. This CDR3 spans 13 amino acids. The junction had 4 bases not matched to a gene; V was cut back by 5 bases and J by 6 bases. CDR1 and CDR2 (germline): SEHNR, FQNEAQ (reference sequence). The CDR3 loop reads CASSATGGQTQYF. The CDR3 nucleotides read TGTGCCAGCAGCGCAACAGGGGGCCAGACCCAGTACTTC.

The CDR3 loop reads CASSTNRDSHGQANYGYTF. The CDR3 nucleotides are TGTGCCAGCAGCACAAACAGGGACTCTCATGGCCAGGCTAACTATGGCTACACCTTC. The rearrangement joins TRBV11-2 to TRBJ1-2; a possible D gene is TRBD1 (6 bases). The CDR3 covers 19 residues. CDR1 SGHAT and CDR2 FQNNGV come from the germline V gene. The V gene lost 5 bases and the J gene lost 0 bases, with 25 bases spanning the gap.

V usage is TRBV28 and J usage is TRBJ1-5; D gene uncertain. Trimming removed 6 bases from V and 4 bases from J, with 16 bases in between. There are 15 residues in the CDR3. The V gene's germline CDR1 is MDHEN and CDR2 SYDVKM. The CDR3 reads CASRAAGSKNQPQHF. CDR3 DNA sequence: TGTGCCAGCAGGGCCGCCGGGTCCAAGAATCAGCCCCAGCATTTT.

The chain uses TRBV7-9 and TRBJ2-3; TRBD2 matches 10 bases. The V gene's germline CDR1 is SEHNR and CDR2 FQNEAQ (reference sequence). V lost 2 bases to trimming and J lost 2 bases; unmatched junction nucleotides: 4. The CDR3 sequence is 16 residues long. The CDR3 here is CASSLRTSGNTDTQYF. CDR3 nucleotide sequence: TGTGCCAGCAGCTTACGGACTAGCGGAAACACAGATACGCAGTATTTT.

This chain links TRBV27 with TRBJ2-1, with 8 bases aligning to TRBD2. The CDR3 extends over 15 amino acids. V lost 4 bases to trimming and J lost 5 bases; unmatched junction nucleotides: 7. Germline-derived CDR1 and CDR2 are MNHEY and SMNVEV (reference sequence). CDR3 residues: CASSSWTSLHNEQFF. Written as DNA, the CDR3 is TGTGCCAGCAGTTCGTGGACTAGCCTTCACAATGAGCAGTTCTTC.

This chain links TRBV28 with TRBJ2-5; 7 positions agree with TRBD2. Looked up from germline, CDR1 is MDHEN and CDR2 is SYDVKM. V gave up 2 bases and J gave up 2 bases; unmatched junction bases: 5. The CDR3 length is 15 residues. CDR3 amino acids: CASSLPWREQETQYF. The CDR3 DNA reads TGTGCCAGCAGTTTACCCTGGCGGGAGCAAGAGACCCAGTACTTC. Supplemented by reference TRBV28 and TRBJ2-5, the full variable domain reads DVKVTQSSRYLVKRTGEKVFLECVQDMDHENMFWYRQDPGLGLRLIYFSYDVKMKEKGDIPEGYSVSREKKERFSLILESASTNQTSMYLCASSLPWREQETQYFGPGTRLLVL.

The chain uses TRBV29-1 and TRBJ2-7, with 7 nucleotides matching TRBD1. Per the germline V gene, CDR1 is SQVTM and CDR2 is ANQGSEA. The ends lost 7 bases at V and 1 base at J; junction bases unmatched: 10. There are 14 residues in the CDR3. The CDR3 DNA follows: TGCAGCGCGCGGGCAGGGGGTAGTTCCTACGAGCAGTACTTC. Its translation is CSARAGGSSYEQYF.

CDR3 residues: CASNIAGGPYEQYF. CDR3 nucleotides: TGTGCCTCGAATATAGCGGGAGGTCCCTACGAGCAGTACTTC. The rearrangement uses TRBV30 and TRBJ2-7; 10 bases agree with TRBD2. The V gene end was trimmed by 7 bases and the J gene end by 2 bases; junction bases not matched to a gene: 8. Germline CDR1 and CDR2: GTSNPN and SVGIG (reference sequence). The CDR3 spans 14 residues.

This clone appeared a single time. The CDR3 DNA follows: TGTGCCAGCAGTTCGACGGGGAGCTCCTACGAGCAGTACTTC. Its translation is CASSSTGSSYEQYF. The V and J genes are TRBV27 and TRBJ2-7; TRBD2 might be the D (5 bases). Germline CDR1 and CDR2: MNHEY and SMNVEV (reference sequence). Trimming removed 4 bases at V and 0 bases at J, with 10 bases between. This CDR3 has 14 amino acids.

Judged by abundance, this clone is medium-sized (0.01 to 0.1%). Sequence at one end of the junction differs from germline and may be a read error. The chain combines TRBV7-7 with TRBJ2-7; 8 positions match TRBD1. The CDR3 has 14 amino acids. Germline V CDR1 and CDR2: SSHAT, FNYEAQ (reference sequence). CDR3: CASSPGTGGLEQYF. CDR3 in DNA: TGTGCTAGCAGCCCCGGGACAGGTGGACTGGAGCAGTACTTC.